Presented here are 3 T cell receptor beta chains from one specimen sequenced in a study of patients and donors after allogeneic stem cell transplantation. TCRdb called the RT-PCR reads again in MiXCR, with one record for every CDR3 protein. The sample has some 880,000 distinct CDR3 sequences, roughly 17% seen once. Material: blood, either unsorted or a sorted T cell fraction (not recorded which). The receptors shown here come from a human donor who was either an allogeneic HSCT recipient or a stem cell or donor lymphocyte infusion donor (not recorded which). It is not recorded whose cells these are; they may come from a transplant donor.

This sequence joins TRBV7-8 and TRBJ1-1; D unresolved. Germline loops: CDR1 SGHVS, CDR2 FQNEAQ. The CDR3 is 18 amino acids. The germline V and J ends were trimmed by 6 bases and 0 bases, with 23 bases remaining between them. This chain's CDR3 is CASRSGITPLGLNTEAFF. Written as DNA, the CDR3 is TGTGCCAGCAGATCCGGAATTACACCGCTAGGATTGAACACTGAAGCTTTCTTT. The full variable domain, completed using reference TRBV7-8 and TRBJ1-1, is GAGVSQSPRYKVAKRGQDVALRCDPISGHVSLFWYQQALGQGPEFLTYFQNEAQLDKSGLPSDRFFAERPEGSVSTLKIQRTQQEDSAVYLCASRSGITPLGLNTEAFFGQGTRLTVV.

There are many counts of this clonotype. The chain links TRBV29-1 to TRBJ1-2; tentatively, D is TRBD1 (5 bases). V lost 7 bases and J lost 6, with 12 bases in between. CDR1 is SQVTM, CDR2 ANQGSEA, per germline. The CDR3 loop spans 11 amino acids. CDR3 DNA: TGCAGCGCTAAGAGGGGAGATGGCTACACCTTC. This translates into CSAKRGDGYTF.

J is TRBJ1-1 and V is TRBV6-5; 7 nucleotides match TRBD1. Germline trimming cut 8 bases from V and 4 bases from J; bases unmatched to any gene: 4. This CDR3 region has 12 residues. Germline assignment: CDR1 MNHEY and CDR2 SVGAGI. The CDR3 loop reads CASHRGSTEAFF. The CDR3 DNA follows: TGTGCCAGCCACAGGGGTAGCACTGAAGCTTTCTTT.